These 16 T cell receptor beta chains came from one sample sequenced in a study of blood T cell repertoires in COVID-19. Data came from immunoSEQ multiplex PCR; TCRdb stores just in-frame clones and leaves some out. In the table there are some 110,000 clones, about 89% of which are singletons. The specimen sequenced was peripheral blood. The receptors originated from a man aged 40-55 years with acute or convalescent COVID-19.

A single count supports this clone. The CDR3 coding sequence is TGTGCCAGCAGTTACGTGAGGACAGGGGGCAACTATGGCTACACCTTC. Amino acid sequence: CASSYVRTGGNYGYTF. This chain uses TRBV6-5 with TRBJ1-2; the match to TRBD1 covers 11 bases. The CDR3 is made up of 16 amino acids. CDR1 is MNHEY, CDR2 SVGAGI, per germline. J was trimmed by 2 bases and V by 2 bases; bases with no gene match: 4.

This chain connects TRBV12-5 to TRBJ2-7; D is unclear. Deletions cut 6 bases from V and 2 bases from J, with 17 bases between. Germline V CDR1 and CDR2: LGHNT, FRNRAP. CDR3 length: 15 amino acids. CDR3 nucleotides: TGTGCTAGTGGGCCCCCGGGTCTTAGAGCCTACGAGCAGTACTTC. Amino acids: CASGPPGLRAYEQYF.

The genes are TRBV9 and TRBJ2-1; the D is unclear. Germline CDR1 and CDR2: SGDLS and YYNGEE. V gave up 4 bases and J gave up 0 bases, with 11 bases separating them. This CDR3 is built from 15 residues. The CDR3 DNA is TGTGCCAGCAGCCCTACGGTGGTCTCCTACAATGAGCAGTTCTTC. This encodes CASSPTVVSYNEQFF.

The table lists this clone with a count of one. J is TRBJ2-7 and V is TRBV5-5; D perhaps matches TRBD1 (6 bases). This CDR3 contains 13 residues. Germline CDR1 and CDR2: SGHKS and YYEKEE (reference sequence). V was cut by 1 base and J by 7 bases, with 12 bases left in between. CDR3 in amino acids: CASSLQGRGEQYF. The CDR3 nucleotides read TGTGCCAGCAGCTTGCAGGGGCGAGGGGAGCAGTACTTC.

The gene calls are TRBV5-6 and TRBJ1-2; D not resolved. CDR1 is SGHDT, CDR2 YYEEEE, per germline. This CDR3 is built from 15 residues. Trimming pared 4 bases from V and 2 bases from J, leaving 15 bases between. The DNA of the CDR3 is TGTGCCAGCAGCAACGGACTGGGCTTAAACTATGGCTACACCTTC. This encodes CASSNGLGLNYGYTF. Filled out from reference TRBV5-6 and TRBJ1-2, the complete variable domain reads DAGVTQSPTHLIKTRGQQVTLRCSPKSGHDTVSWYQQALGQGPQFIFQYYEEEERQRGNFPDRFSGHQFPNYSSELNVNALLLGDSALYLCASSNGLGLNYGYTFGSGTRLTVV.

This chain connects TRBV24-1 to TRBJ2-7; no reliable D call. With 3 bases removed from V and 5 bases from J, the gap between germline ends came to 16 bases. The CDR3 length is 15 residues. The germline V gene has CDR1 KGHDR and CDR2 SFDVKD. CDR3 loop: CATSDAGRESNEQYF. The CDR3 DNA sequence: TGTGCCACCAGTGATGCCGGTCGAGAAAGTAACGAGCAGTACTTC.

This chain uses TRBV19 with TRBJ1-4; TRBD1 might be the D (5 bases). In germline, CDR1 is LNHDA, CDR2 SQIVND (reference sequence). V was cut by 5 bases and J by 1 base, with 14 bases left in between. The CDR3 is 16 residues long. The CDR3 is CASSRRFGGTNEKLFF. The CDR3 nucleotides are TGTGCCAGTAGTCGGAGGTTCGGGGGAACTAATGAAAAACTGTTTTTT.

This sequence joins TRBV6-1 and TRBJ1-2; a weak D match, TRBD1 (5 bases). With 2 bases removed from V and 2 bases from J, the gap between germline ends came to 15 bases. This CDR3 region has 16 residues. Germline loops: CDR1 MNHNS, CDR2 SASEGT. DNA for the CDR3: TGTGCCAGCAGTGAAATCGGGGGGTTTGGGAACTATGGCTACACCTTC. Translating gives CASSEIGGFGNYGYTF.

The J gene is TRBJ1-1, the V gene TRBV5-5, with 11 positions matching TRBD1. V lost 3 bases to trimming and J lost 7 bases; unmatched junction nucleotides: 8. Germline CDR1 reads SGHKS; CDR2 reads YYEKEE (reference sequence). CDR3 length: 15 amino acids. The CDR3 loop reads CASSSAGTGGVEAFF. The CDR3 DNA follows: TGTGCCAGCAGCTCCGCCGGGACAGGGGGAGTTGAAGCTTTCTTT.

The CDR3, as DNA: TGTGCCAGCAGCTTGCCCGGGGGTGAGTACGAGCAGTACTTC. This codes for CASSLPGGEYEQYF. The chain joins TRBV5-4 to TRBJ2-7; TRBD2 might be the D (6 bases). Deletions cut 1 base from V and 4 bases from J, with 12 bases between. From germline, CDR1 is SGHNT and CDR2 YYREEE (reference sequence). The CDR3 loop spans 14 amino acids. Full variable domain (rest looked up from reference TRBV5-4 and TRBJ2-7): ETGVTQSPTHLIKTRGQQVTLRCSSQSGHNTVSWYQQALGQGPQFIFQYYREEENGRGNFPPRFSGLQFPNYSSELNVNALELDDSALYLCASSLPGGEYEQYFGPGTRLTVT.

The chain's CDR3 is CASSPQGTNQPQHF. The CDR3 nucleotides read TGTGCCAGCAGTCCACAGGGAACCAATCAGCCCCAGCATTTT. The V and J genes are TRBV27 and TRBJ1-5, with a possible D match to TRBD1 (6 bases). V was clipped by 5 bases and J by 3 bases, with 11 bases between them. Germline values: CDR1 MNHEY, CDR2 SMNVEV (reference sequence). This CDR3 has 14 residues.

This chain's CDR3 is CASSLQGPGQPQHF. The CDR3 coding sequence is TGTGCCAGCAGTCTCCAGGGGCCGGGGCAGCCCCAGCATTTT. The genes are TRBV27 and TRBJ1-5, with D tentatively TRBD1 (6 bases). V was pared by 5 bases and J by 7 bases, with 15 bases between. The V gene's germline CDR1 is MNHEY and CDR2 SMNVEV (reference sequence). This CDR3 has 14 amino acids.

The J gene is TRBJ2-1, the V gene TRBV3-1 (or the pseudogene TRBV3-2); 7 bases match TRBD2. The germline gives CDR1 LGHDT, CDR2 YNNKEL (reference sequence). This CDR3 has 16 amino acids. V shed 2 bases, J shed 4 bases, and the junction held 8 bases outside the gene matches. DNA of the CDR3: TGTGCCAGCAGCCAACCGACGGGGGGATCATACAATGAGCAGTTCTTC. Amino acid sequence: CASSQPTGGSYNEQFF.

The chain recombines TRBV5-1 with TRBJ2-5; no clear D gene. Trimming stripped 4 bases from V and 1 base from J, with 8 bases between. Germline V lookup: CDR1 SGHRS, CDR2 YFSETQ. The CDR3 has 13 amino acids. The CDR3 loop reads CASSPEIQETQYF. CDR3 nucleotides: TGCGCCAGCAGCCCGGAGATCCAAGAGACCCAGTACTTC.

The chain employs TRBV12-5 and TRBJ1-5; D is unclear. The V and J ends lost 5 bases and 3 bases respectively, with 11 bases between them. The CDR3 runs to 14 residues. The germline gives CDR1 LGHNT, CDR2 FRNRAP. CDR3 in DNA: TGTGCTAGTGGTCCCTCCAGGTCCAATCAGCCCCAGCATTTT. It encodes CASGPSRSNQPQHF.

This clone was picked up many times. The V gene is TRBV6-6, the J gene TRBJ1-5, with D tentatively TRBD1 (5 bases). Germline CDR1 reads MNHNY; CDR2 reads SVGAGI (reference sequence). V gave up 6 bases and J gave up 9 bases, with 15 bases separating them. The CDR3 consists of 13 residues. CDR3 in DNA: TGTGCCAGCAGCCCTGGGGCCGGTGGGCCCCAGCATTTT. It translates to CASSPGAGGPQHF.